Below, 14 T cell receptor beta chains from the same sample are listed, as sequenced in a study of CD8+CD57+ T cells in acquired aplastic anemia. Genomic DNA served as template for TCR beta VDJ and CDR3 profiling. TCRdb re-called the reads through MiXCR, storing one row per CDR3 protein. The sample comprises 150,000 or so distinct CDR3 sequences, about 50% of which are singletons, and around a third rests with the top ten. Patients picked for sequencing had shown CD8+CD57+ cell expansion detected by flow cytometry. Sequenced input: sorted CD4+, CD8+, or CD8+CD57+ T cells (not recorded which) from PBMCs. These receptor sequences come from a human donor with aplastic anemia.

This clonotype was detected once. V is TRBV14 and J is TRBJ2-5; 7 positions agree with TRBD2. The CDR3 is 14 residues long. V lost 4 bases, J lost 2 bases, and 4 bases stayed unmatched. CDR1 is SGHDN, CDR2 FVKESK, per germline. The CDR3 nucleotides are TGTGCCAGCAGCCGTGCGGGAGTACAAGAGACCCAGTACTTC. As protein: CASSRAGVQETQYF. Complete variable domain (other parts from reference TRBV14 and TRBJ2-5): EAGVTQFPSHSVIEKGQTVTLRCDPISGHDNLYWYRRVMGKEIKFLLHFVKESKQDESGMPNNRFLAERTGGTYSTLKVQPAELEDSGVYFCASSRAGVQETQYFGPGTRLLVL.

The table lists this clonotype with many counts. V is TRBV19 and J is TRBJ1-1; D is unclear. Deletions cut 2 bases from V and 1 base from J, with 14 bases between. The CDR3 loop spans 16 amino acids. The germline V gene encodes CDR1 LNHDA and CDR2 SQIVND (reference sequence). CDR3 sequence reads: CASSIWRAGANTEAFF. The CDR3, as DNA: TGTGCCAGTAGTATATGGAGGGCTGGTGCGAACACTGAAGCTTTCTTT.

The rearrangement links TRBV20-1 to TRBJ1-1, with 8 bases lining up with TRBD1. CDR1 is DFQATT and CDR2 is SNEGSKA in the germline V gene (reference sequence). The CDR3 covers 13 residues. V trimming: 5 bases; J trimming: 6 bases; junction bases outside the gene matches: 8. Written as DNA, the CDR3 is TGCAGTGCTCAAAGACAGGGGAGGGCTGAAGCTTTCTTT. This encodes CSAQRQGRAEAFF.

Details on this clonotype: Its ends do not fully match the called genes, so a read error is possible. The gene calls are TRBV7-6 and TRBJ2-6; 7 bases are shared with TRBD1. Germline CDR1 reads SGHVS; CDR2 reads FNYEAQ. There are 16 residues in the CDR3. The CDR3 DNA sequence: TGTGCCAGCAGCTCTAGGACAGGCTCTGAGGCCAACGTCCTGACTTTC. This encodes CASSSRTGSEANVLTF. Full variable domain (outside the CDR3, taken from reference TRBV7-6 and TRBJ2-6): GAGVSQSPRYKVTKRGQDVALRCDPISGHVSLYWYRQALGQGPEFLTYFNYEAQQDKSGLPNDRFSAERPEGSISTLTIQRTEQRDSAMYRCASSSRTGSEANVLTFGAGSRLTVL.

V gene TRBV7-8 combines with J gene TRBJ2-3; no definite D call. The CDR3 has 14 residues. Trimming removed 1 base at V and 5 bases at J, with 10 bases between. The germline V gene has CDR1 SGHVS and CDR2 FQNEAQ. Written as DNA, the CDR3 is TGTGCCAGCAGCTTAGGGCAGTCAATAGATACGCAGTATTTT. Protein product: CASSLGQSIDTQYF.

V usage is TRBV10-3 and J usage is TRBJ2-5, with 7 bases identical to TRBD1. CDR3 length: 14 amino acids. Unmatched junction bases numbered 10, after V lost 10 bases and J lost 2 bases. The germline V gene encodes CDR1 ENHRY and CDR2 SYGVKD. CDR3 residues: CATKHGTAQETQYF. The CDR3 nucleotides are TGTGCCACCAAGCACGGGACAGCACAAGAGACCCAGTACTTC.

The rearrangement links TRBV5-1 to TRBJ1-2; 8 positions agree with TRBD1. J lost 6 bases, V lost 4 bases, and 8 bases had no gene match. There are 14 residues in the CDR3. Per the germline V gene, CDR1 is SGHRS and CDR2 is YFSETQ. The CDR3 DNA sequence: TGCGCCAGCAGCGTCCAGGGGGCTTCGGATGGCTACACCTTC. This codes for CASSVQGASDGYTF.

The chain has TRBV14 and TRBJ2-7, with TRBD1 matching over 7 bases. CDR1 is SGHDN and CDR2 is FVKESK in the germline V gene. The CDR3 runs to 14 residues. V shed 4 bases and J 2 bases; nucleotides not matched to a gene: 5. CDR3 nucleotide sequence: TGTGCCAGCAGCCCACAGGGGATCGCCTACGAGCAGTACTTC. Its translation is CASSPQGIAYEQYF.

As concerns this clonotype: A much larger clone differs from this one at a single base, so this may be a read error. The genes are TRBV4-3 and TRBJ1-2; 8 nucleotides align to TRBD1. The CDR3 loop spans 15 amino acids. Germline trimming cut 0 bases from V and 4 bases from J; bases unmatched to any gene: 4. Germline lookup yields CDR1 LGHNA and CDR2 YSLEER. The CDR3 DNA reads as TGCGCCAGCAGCCAAGATACAGGGGGGGTCTATGGCTACACCTTC. It specifies CASSQDTGGVYGYTF.

V usage is TRBV11-2 and J usage is TRBJ1-3, with 8 bases fitting TRBD1. Trimming removed 4 bases from V and 7 bases from J; junction bases left unmatched: 6. Germline V gene lookup returns CDR1 SGHAT and CDR2 FQNNGV. The CDR3 runs to 14 residues. CDR3 residues: CASSSPRTGNTIYF. DNA for the CDR3: TGTGCCAGCAGCTCCCCACGGACAGGGAACACCATATATTTT.

Of note for this clonotype: A much larger clone is a single base away; this may be a read error. The V and J genes are TRBV12-5 and TRBJ2-7; D perhaps matches TRBD2 (6 bases). Germline values: CDR1 LGHNT, CDR2 FRNRAP. CDR3 length equals 12 residues. Here the CDR3 reads CASGFADYKQYF. The CDR3 DNA reads as TGTGCTAGTGGTTTCGCGGACTACAAGCAGTACTTC.

V usage is TRBV7-3 and J usage is TRBJ2-3; 12 nucleotides align to TRBD1. The CDR3 runs 14 residues. Germline V lookup: CDR1 SGHTA, CDR2 FQGTGA. Germline trimming cut 5 bases from V and 7 bases from J; bases unmatched to any gene: 4. In nucleotides, the CDR3 is TGTGCCAGCAGCCTAGGGACAGGGGGCAATACGCAGTATTTT. Translated, it gives CASSLGTGGNTQYF.

This clonotype was observed at least ten times. The chain couples TRBV6-5 to TRBJ2-5; perhaps D is TRBD1 or TRBD2 (5 bases each). Trimming removed 0 bases at V and 4 bases at J, with 15 bases between. CDR1 is MNHEY, CDR2 SVGAGI, per germline. CDR3 length: 16 residues. The DNA of the CDR3 is TGTGCCAGCAGTTACTCGCAGGGCGAGGGTAGAGAGACCCAGTACTTC. It specifies CASSYSQGEGRETQYF.

J is TRBJ1-2 and V is TRBV12-3 or TRBV12-4, with D perhaps TRBD1 (6 bases). V lost 8 bases, J lost 2 bases, and 15 bases lay in between. This CDR3 has 14 amino acids. Here the CDR3 reads CASGLSQGNYGYTF. In DNA form, the CDR3 reads TGTGCCAGCGGTCTGAGCCAGGGGAACTATGGCTACACCTTC.